This record concerns one T cell receptor (beta chain) sequence. Its antigen remains unknown. Data came from immunoSEQ multiplex PCR; TCRdb stores just in-frame clones and leaves some out. In the table there are some 500,000 clones, approximately 95% of which are singletons. The data were taken from a study of shared clonotypes between healthy human individuals. For the study at large: Plates per donor: three CD4 naive, three CD4 memory, two CD8 naive, one CD8 memory.

The V gene end was trimmed by 0 bases and the J gene end by 4 bases; junction bases not matched to a gene: 1. Germline values: CDR1 SGHRS, CDR2 YFSETQ. The CDR3 has 15 residues. There were only Caucasian adults among the donors, and all lived in Nashville, Tennessee. Points from the study as a whole: Sorted-subset samples were not fully sequenced, rarefaction indicated. The study found about 5.1% of naive CD4 clonotypes shared across a few donors.

The chain employs TRBV5-1 and TRBJ2-1; the match to TRBD2 covers 10 bases. The receptor was isolated from a woman in her 30s in good health. The sequencing sample was made of naive CD4+ T cells sorted from blood. Regarding subset: CD45RA+ positively selected. The CDR3 DNA reads TGCGCCAGCAGCTTGGGGACTAGCGGATACAATGAGCAGTTCTTC. It specifies CASSLGTSGYNEQFF.